This TCR beta chain was captured by sequencing in a study of OX40 agonist ivuxolimab in advanced cancers. In the study overall: Clinicians treated patients with ivuxolimab, an agonistic anti-OX40 (CD134) antibody. Partial responses, seen in three patients, involved one hepatocellular carcinoma and two cutaneous melanomas. The study's findings and limits: CD8+ T cells (on average) carried more expanded clones than CD4+ T cells.

With respect to this clone: Its antigen is still unknown.

J gave up 3 bases and V 7 bases, and 9 bases lay outside the gene matches. This CDR3 has 14 amino acids. In germline, CDR1 is SQVTM, CDR2 ANQGSEA. Blood was sampled at baseline, cycle 4 day 1, and cycle 7 day 1. Sequenced by immunoSEQ multiplex PCR; TCRdb stores in-frame clones only, minus some. The table shows tens of thousands of clones, with around 86% occurring only once. This receptor was taken from an adult with an advanced solid tumor such as melanoma, head and neck, liver or kidney cancer. The chain carries TRBV29-1 and TRBJ2-3; TRBD1 matches 8 bases. Specimen: CD4+ or CD8+ T cells sorted from blood, collected in a trial of the OX40 agonist ivuxolimab. Here the CDR3 reads CSAGGQGVTDTQYF. The CDR3 DNA sequence: TGCAGCGCTGGAGGACAGGGTGTGACAGATACGCAGTATTTT.